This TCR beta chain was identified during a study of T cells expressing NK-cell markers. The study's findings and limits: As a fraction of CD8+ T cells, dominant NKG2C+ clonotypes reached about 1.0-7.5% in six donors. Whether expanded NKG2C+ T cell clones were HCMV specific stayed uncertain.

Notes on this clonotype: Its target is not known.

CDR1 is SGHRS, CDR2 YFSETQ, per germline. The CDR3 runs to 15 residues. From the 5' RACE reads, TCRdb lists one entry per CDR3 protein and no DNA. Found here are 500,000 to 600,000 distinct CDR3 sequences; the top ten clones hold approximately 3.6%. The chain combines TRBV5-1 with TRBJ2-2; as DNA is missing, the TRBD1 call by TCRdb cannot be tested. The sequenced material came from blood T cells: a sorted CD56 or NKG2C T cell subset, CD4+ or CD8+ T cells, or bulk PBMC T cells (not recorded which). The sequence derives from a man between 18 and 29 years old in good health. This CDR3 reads CASSPPYGSTGELFF.